This TCR beta chain is from a study of shared clonotypes between healthy human individuals. Study summary: Ranging from 18 to 49 in age, donors were two women and a few men. Study-level findings and limits: Generation probability values for non-shared clonotypes were lower than those for clonotypes shared by all four donors. Sampling covered blood only; tissue repertoires likely differ.

In the authors' workflow: Filtering differed, since immunoSEQ gave only junction sequences and no quality scores. TCRdb's copy holds only in-frame clones and misses some; the assay was immunoSEQ multiplex PCR. That table gives V, J and clone size, and the DNA gave D and trimming. The table lists about 1 million clones, more than 60% of them singletons. Germline CDR1 is MNHNS and CDR2 is SASEGT. Trimming pared 7 bases from V and 1 base from J, leaving 10 bases between. This CDR3 has 13 residues. To note about this clone: Antigen specificity is unknown.

The TCR was taken from a man in his late teens or twenties in good health. The sample was memory CD4+ T cells sorted from blood. The subset is: CD45RA-negative fraction. J is TRBJ2-5 and V is TRBV6-1, with D possibly matching TRBD1 (6 bases). This CDR3 is CASIRTVQETQYF. CDR3 DNA sequence: TGTGCCAGCATCCGGACAGTCCAAGAGACCCAGTACTTC.